This T cell receptor beta chain derives from a study of Graves' ophthalmopathy and Graves' hyperthyroidism. Germline values: CDR1 SGHAT, CDR2 FQNNGV. There are 12 residues in the CDR3. Trimming left V 5 bases short and J 0 bases short, with 2 bases between. The sequenced template was RNA, covering the TCR beta CDR3 region. Scientists carried out first-round RT-PCR using HTBI primers and then a second-round multiplex PCR. TCRdb ran MiXCR on the multiplex PCR reads and lists one entry per CDR3 protein. The sample includes 740,000 or so distinct CDR3 sequences, 40% of them seen just once. Ophthalmopathy-affected donors exhibited moderate-to-severe activity, CAS ≥3, NOSPECS ≥4, and duration under 3 months. The evidence that diagnosis relied on was clinical symptoms, serum thyroxine, TRAb, thyroid ultrasound and orbital computed tomography. Study-level points and caveats: Researchers report that a 13-signature model separated ophthalmopathy from stable hyperthyroidism, posting around 86% sensitivity and about 80% specificity. Most expanded thyroid clonotypes above 0.001 frequency also appeared in blood.

Points on this clonotype: No antigen is known for it.

The receptor was derived from an adult man with Graves' ophthalmopathy. The chain links TRBV11-2 to TRBJ2-1, with D unresolved. The source material was peripheral blood. The CDR3 sequence: CASSGSYNEQFF. In DNA form, the CDR3 reads TGTGCCAGCAGCGGCTCCTACAATGAGCAGTTCTTC.